These T cell receptor beta chains were read from a single sample in a study of T cells in Graves' hyperthyroidism and ophthalmopathy. One entry per CDR3 protein results from TCRdb running MiXCR on the multiplex PCR reads. In the table there are about 640,000 distinct CDR3 sequences, under 25% of which are singletons. Sequenced input: blood. The receptors come from a man aged 30 to 39 with Graves' ophthalmopathy. The CDR3 runs from the conserved cysteine through the conserved F or W. A D gene is named only where the DNA matches it firmly. Rows may omit the clone size; those that give it use once, few, many or a size class.

>TRBV20-1|-|many|TRBJ2-1
TGCAGTGCTAGAGATGTGGACAAGAGCTCCTACAATGAGCAGTTCTTC
CSARDVDKSSYNEQFF
>TRBV5-8|-|-|TRBJ1-5
TGTGCCAGCAGCTTGCATCATCAGCCCCAGCATTTT
CASSLHHQPQHF
>TRBV4-2|-|-|TRBJ1-2
TGTGCCAGCAGCCAAGGCCGGTCTTATGGCTACACCTTC
CASSQGRSYGYTF
>TRBV6-1|-|-|TRBJ2-2
TGTGCCAGCAGCCTGGGGGGGACAGGCACCGGGGAGCTGTTTTTT
CASSLGGTGTGELFF
>TRBV5-1|-|many|TRBJ2-7
TGCGCCAGCAGCTTGGGGGCATACTACGAGCAGTACTTC
CASSLGAYYEQYF
>TRBV2|-|many|TRBJ1-5
TGTGCCAGCAGTGAAGCGTCTCCTCTTAGCAATCAGCCCCAGCATTTT
CASSEASPLSNQPQHF
>TRBV7-3|-|-|TRBJ2-3
TGTGCCAGCAGCCTGCAGAGCTTTAGCACAGATACGCAGTATTTT
CASSLQSFSTDTQYF
>TRBV6-1|TRBD2|-|TRBJ2-2
TGTGCCAGCAGTATCGGGACTACTAACACCGGGGAGCTGTTTTTT
CASSIGTTNTGELFF
>TRBV6-1|TRBD2|-|TRBJ2-3
TGTGCCAGCAGTTCGGGAGGGGCCCCAGATACGCAGTATTTT
CASSSGGAPDTQYF
>TRBV7-3|-|-|TRBJ2-1
TGTGCCAGCAGTGTTCAGATCCGGCGCGAGGAGCAGTTCTTC
CASSVQIRREEQFF
>TRBV24-1|TRBD1|few|TRBJ2-2
TGTGCCACCGGCCCGGGACAGGTGAACACCGGGGAGCTGTTTTTT
CATGPGQVNTGELFF
>TRBV7-2|TRBD2|many|TRBJ2-7
TGTGCCAGCAGCTTAGGGGGACTAGCGGGAAGATCCGAGCAGTACTTC
CASSLGGLAGRSEQYF
>TRBV10-3|-|few|TRBJ2-6
TGTGCCATCCTCAACTCTGGGGCCAACGTCCTGACTTTC
CAILNSGANVLTF
>TRBV18|TRBD2|-|TRBJ2-7
TGTGCCAGCTCACCACCGCGACTAGCGGCTTCCTACGAGCAGTACTTC
CASSPPRLAASYEQYF
>TRBV9|TRBD2|-|TRBJ2-5
TGTGCCAGCAGCGTAGGGGGACTAGCTGGCAAAGAGACCCAGTACTTC
CASSVGGLAGKETQYF
>TRBV24-1|-|-|TRBJ1-5
TGTGCCAGCCGGGACATCGGCCCGAGTAGCAATCAGCCCCAGCATTTT
CASRDIGPSSNQPQHF
>TRBV2|-|many|TRBJ1-1
TGTGCCAGCCTAGGCCCAATATGGGGGCGCGGCGGGGACACTGAAGCTTTCTTT
CASLGPIWGRGGDTEAFF
>TRBV4-1|TRBD1|-|TRBJ1-1
TGCGCCAGCGCGGGACAGATGAACACTGAAGCTTTCTTT
CASAGQMNTEAFF
>TRBV4-3|-|-|TRBJ1-5
TGCGCCAGCAGCCAAGGGGTGGGAGAGGCGCCCCAGCATTTT
CASSQGVGEAPQHF
>TRBV30|TRBD2|-|TRBJ2-1
TGTGCCTGGAGTGTACGGGCGGGGGTCGATTACAATGAGCAGTTCTTC
CAWSVRAGVDYNEQFF
>TRBV6-1|TRBD1|few|TRBJ1-1
TGTGCCAGCTTCCTAACTACAGGGGGGCAAGCTTTCTTT
CASFLTTGGQAFF
>TRBV5-1|TRBD1|many|TRBJ2-7
TGCGCCAGCAGCTACGGGACAGACTACGAGCAGTACTTC
CASSYGTDYEQYF
>TRBV28|-|-|TRBJ2-5
TGTGCCAGCAGTTTGGGGATAGAGACCCAGTACTTC
CASSLGIETQYF
>TRBV7-6|-|-|TRBJ1-5
TGTGCCAGCAGCTCGCCCCGGGGTCAGCCCCAGCATTTT
CASSSPRGQPQHF
>TRBV19|-|-|TRBJ2-5
TGTGCCAGTAGTCGACAATTCCGGGGGCAAGAGACCCAGTACTTC
CASSRQFRGQETQYF
>TRBV7-9|TRBD1|-|TRBJ2-7
TGTGCCAGCAGCGCCCCGGGACAGGGGGCGAGGTACGAGCAGTACTTC
CASSAPGQGARYEQYF
>TRBV2|TRBD2|few|TRBJ2-5
TGTGCCAGCAGTGAGGGGGTAGCGGGAGCGGGTGAGACCCAGTACTTC
CASSEGVAGAGETQYF
>TRBV2|-|many|TRBJ2-7
TGTGCCAGCAGTTCCGGGGGAGTGAGGGAGCAGTACTTC
CASSSGGVREQYF
>TRBV7-9|-|many|TRBJ2-7
TGTGCCAGCAGCTTAGGGACACTGGAGCAGTACTTC
CASSLGTLEQYF
>TRBV20-1|-|few|TRBJ2-7
TGCAGTGCTCCAAAATCGGACGCTATCCTTCTGGAGCAGTACTTC
CSAPKSDAILLEQYF
>TRBV7-2|-|-|TRBJ1-6
TGTGCCAGCAGCTTAGCTCTCGACAGCGTCTTTAATTCACCCCTCCACTTT
CASSLALDSVFNSPLHF
>TRBV28|TRBD1|few|TRBJ1-2
TGTGCCAGCAGAACGACAGGGGTAAGGGGCTACACCTTC
CASRTTGVRGYTF
>TRBV10-3|TRBD1|few|TRBJ1-1
TGTGCCATCAATCAAGGGACAGGGAACGGGAACACTGAAGCTTTCTTT
CAINQGTGNGNTEAFF
>TRBV5-1|TRBD2|few|TRBJ2-7
TGCGCCAGCAGCTTTGCAGGACTAGCGGGAGCCGAGCAGTACTTC
CASSFAGLAGAEQYF
>TRBV6-5|-|-|TRBJ1-4
TGTGCCAGCAGTTACGGGCTACAATCCCTACAACGTGGTGAAAAACTGTTTTTT
CASSYGLQSLQRGEKLFF
>TRBV2|-|many|TRBJ2-7
TGTGCCAGCAGTGAATGGTCGCAATACGAGCAGTACTTC
CASSEWSQYEQYF
>TRBV11-2|TRBD2|many|TRBJ2-5
TGTGCCAGCAGCTCAATCCGTCTAGCGGCCCTGGGGACCCAGTACTTC
CASSSIRLAALGTQYF
>TRBV7-9|TRBD2|few|TRBJ2-7
TGTGCCAGCAGCTTAGTCGGGCGACTAGCGATTTACGAGCAGTACTTC
CASSLVGRLAIYEQYF
>TRBV6-2/TRBV6-3|TRBD1|-|TRBJ2-7
TGTGCCAGCAGTCAGGACAGGGGTGACGAGCAGTACTTC
CASSQDRGDEQYF
>TRBV6-2/TRBV6-3|TRBD1|few|TRBJ2-3
TGTGCCAGCAGTTACTACTACGGGGACAGCCAAGATACGCAGTATTTT
CASSYYYGDSQDTQYF
>TRBV18|-|many|TRBJ1-1
TGTGCCAGCTCACCACCTAGAACTAATATGAACACTGAAGCTTTCTTT
CASSPPRTNMNTEAFF
>TRBV2|-|many|TRBJ2-2
TGTGCCAGCAGTGTAGGGGGAAACACCGGGGAGCTGTTTTTT
CASSVGGNTGELFF
>TRBV20-1|-|many|TRBJ2-1
TGCAGTGCTAGAGATCGTCGGCGGGGCTCCTACAATGAGCAGTTCTTC
CSARDRRRGSYNEQFF
>TRBV7-2|-|many|TRBJ1-3
TGTGCCAGCAGCTTAACAGCTGGAAACACCATATATTTT
CASSLTAGNTIYF
>TRBV11-2|-|many|TRBJ2-7
TGTGCCAGCAGGGGAGGCCAGCGTAACTACGAGCAGTACTTC
CASRGGQRNYEQYF
>TRBV12-3/TRBV12-4|-|-|TRBJ2-1
TGTGCCAGCAGCCTCGACTACTCGTATTACAATGAGCAGTTCTTC
CASSLDYSYYNEQFF
>TRBV7-7|TRBD1|-|TRBJ2-1
TGTGCTGGCAGCCCCCTGGACAGGGAAAACAATGAGCAGTTCTTC
CAGSPLDRENNEQFF
>TRBV27|TRBD2|few|TRBJ2-3
TGTGCCAGCAGTCCTCCGGGGGGGTATACGCAGTATTTT
CASSPPGGYTQYF
>TRBV7-9|-|-|TRBJ2-3
TGTGCCAGCAGCCCTCTACCTGCAGATACGCAGTATTTT
CASSPLPADTQYF
>TRBV20-1|-|few|TRBJ1-6
TGCAGTGCTAAGGCCACTAATAATTCACCCCTCCACTTT
CSAKATNNSPLHF
>TRBV28|-|-|TRBJ2-1
TGTGCCAGCAGTTTGGCGCGACTAGCTTTAGGGGGCAATGAGCAGTTCTTC
CASSLARLALGGNEQFF
>TRBV29-1|-|-|TRBJ2-2
TGCAGCGTTGGAGCCCCAGGGTGGGGAGTCCCGAACACCGGGGAGCTGTTTTTT
CSVGAPGWGVPNTGELFF
>TRBV7-9|TRBD2|-|TRBJ2-1
TGTGCCGGCTCGGGGGGTATTGAGCAGTTCTTC
CAGSGGIEQFF
>TRBV19|-|few|TRBJ2-1
TGTGCCAGTAGTACCACTCGGGATGAGCAGTTCTTC
CASSTTRDEQFF
>TRBV11-2|TRBD1|few|TRBJ2-7
TGTGCCAGCAGCTTATCCGGGACAGGTCCCTACGTGCAGTACTTC
CASSLSGTGPYVQYF
>TRBV7-2|-|-|TRBJ2-1
TGTGCCAGCAGCACCAGGGTAGCCCCATACAATGAGCAGTTCTTC
CASSTRVAPYNEQFF
>TRBV5-4|TRBD2|few|TRBJ2-2
TGTGCCAGCAGCCCGAATAGCGGGAGGGCCGACGGGGAGCTGTTTTTT
CASSPNSGRADGELFF
>TRBV4-3|-|-|TRBJ1-6
TGCGCCAGCAGCCAAGATCGACAGAGCTCCTATAATTCACCCCTCCACTTT
CASSQDRQSSYNSPLHF
>TRBV15|TRBD1|few|TRBJ1-5
TGTGCCACCAGCAGAGGGACAGGGTCGGGCAATCAGCCCCAGCATTTT
CATSRGTGSGNQPQHF